Only a few counts were recorded for the clone carrying this T cell receptor (beta chain). Its antigen is undetermined. The data are from a study of T cells after yellow fever vaccination. General study points: A large majority of primary-vaccination clones showed up again after the booster (around 95% CD4, approximately 90% CD8).

Via MiXCR, TCRdb re-called the 5' RACE reads, giving one row per CDR3 protein. The table lists roughly 250,000 distinct CDR3 sequences, roughly 13% of them singletons, with less than 0.55% in the top ten. The source is a man aged 25 to 40 who received the YFV17D yellow fever vaccine. The specimen comprised CD4+ T cells sorted from PBMCs, sampled 45 days after the yellow fever booster vaccination.

CDR3 nucleotides: TGCAGTGCTCCCCGTCCCGGGCGAAAACTGTTTTTT. This gives the protein CSAPRPGRKLFF. The rearrangement uses TRBV20-1 and TRBJ1-4; the D is unclear. CDR1 and CDR2 from the germline V gene are DFQATT and SNEGSKA (reference sequence). CDR3 length: 12 amino acids. Trimming cost V 5 bases and J 10 bases, with 14 bases left between them.